This T cell receptor (beta chain) was sequenced for a study of OX40 agonist ivuxolimab in advanced cancers. Using immunoSEQ multiplex PCR, the repertoire was profiled, and TCRdb retains in-frame clones only, with some absent. The profile shows roughly 48,000 clones, nearly 80% of them singletons. Concerning this clone itself: The antigen is undetermined.

V lost 0 bases and J 4 bases, leaving 12 bases between the germline ends. Germline V gene lookup returns CDR1 KGHSH and CDR2 LQKENI. The CDR3 sequence is 15 residues long. General study findings and limits: Also showing low normalized T-cell clonal expansion were some of the nonresponders. More expanded clones were found, on average, in CD8+ than in CD4+ T cells.

The sample was CD4+ or CD8+ T cells sorted from blood, taken in a trial of the OX40 agonist ivuxolimab. The origin of this receptor is an adult with an advanced solid tumor such as melanoma, head and neck, liver or kidney cancer. The chain has TRBV18 and TRBJ2-5; D perhaps matches TRBD2 (6 bases). The CDR3: CASSPPDYRSETQYF. The CDR3 DNA follows: TGTGCCAGCTCACCACCGGACTATCGTTCAGAGACCCAGTACTTC.